This TCR beta chain was documented in a study of OX40 agonist ivuxolimab in advanced cancers. About the research overall: Partial responses occurred in Three dose-escalation patients, one with hepatocellular carcinoma and two with cutaneous melanoma. The study, taken as a whole, reports: The study found among the lowest clonal expansion in partial responders at 0.1-3.0 mg/kg. Clonal expansion from baseline to week 6 occurred in both CD4+ and CD8+ T cells.

Germline CDR1 reads LGHNT; CDR2 reads FRNRAP. The V gene lost 4 bases and the J gene lost 8 bases, with 20 bases spanning the gap. This CDR3 has 15 residues. Comments on this clone: What it binds is unknown.

The method was immunoSEQ multiplex PCR; TCRdb's version includes in-frame clones alone and lacks a portion of them. The sample shows 55,000 to 80,000 clones, about 81% of them seen only once. Patients with autoimmune history or systemic immunosuppression were excluded. This rearrangement joins TRBV12-5 to TRBJ1-1; D is unresolved. The sequences come from CD4+ or CD8+ T cells sorted from blood, collected in a trial of the OX40 agonist ivuxolimab. The clonotype was recovered from an adult with an advanced solid tumor such as melanoma, head and neck, liver or kidney cancer. The CDR3, as DNA: TGTGCTAGTGGTTCCGCCCCGGATGGGCCCTCCGAAGCTTTCTTT. Amino acids: CASGSAPDGPSEAFF. The variable domain in full, completed from reference TRBV12-5 and TRBJ1-1, reads DARVTQTPRHKVTEMGQEVTMRCQPILGHNTVFWYRQTMMQGLELLAYFRNRAPLDDSGMPKDRFSAEMPDATLATLKIQPSEPRDSAVYFCASGSAPDGPSEAFFGQGTRLTVV.